This T cell receptor beta chain was profiled in a study of post-analysis software for immune sequencing data. Study information: As for disease course, relapsing-remitting, secondary progressive and progressive-relapsing multiple sclerosis were all included.

V was shortened by 10 bases and J by 1 base, with 10 bases between the two germline ends. This CDR3 spans 12 amino acids. Looked up from germline, CDR1 is WSHSY and CDR2 is SAAADI. Points from the study as a whole: Strong co-clustering by F measure linked samples that shared a preparation batch. In multiple sclerosis, normalized Chao1 diversity was significantly below that of controls. Elevated frequency relative to controls characterized several TRBV segments in patients, TRBV5-6, TRBV5-1 and TRBV20-1 among them.

This clonotype has only a few counts. Its antigen is as yet unknown. TCR beta cDNA libraries included unique molecular identifiers. cDNA molecules numbering about 470,000 came from roughly 1.1 to 9.2 million T cells. MiXCR, applied by TCRdb to the PCR reads, yields one record per CDR3 protein. The sample carries hundreds of thousands of distinct CDR3 sequences, about 27% recorded once. Sequencing was done on a sample of blood. The source is a girl between 10 and 17 years old with multiple sclerosis. The chain employs TRBV10-2 and TRBJ2-5; no reliable D call. The CDR3, as DNA: TGCGCCACTGGGCCGGTCCAAGAGACCCAGTACTTC. It encodes CATGPVQETQYF.